A selection of T cell receptor beta chains follows, all from one sample in a study of neoadjuvant anti-PD-1 for oral cavity cancer. Assay: immunoSEQ multiplex PCR; the TCRdb copy retains only in-frame clones and omits some. The sample has roughly 15,000 clones; 60% to 80% are singletons. The source material was PBMCs, sampled before nivolumab (anti-PD-1) treatment. Receptors were obtained from a person aged 35-79 years with oral cavity squamous cell carcinoma. The CDR3 runs from the conserved cysteine through the conserved F or W. The D gene is left open where the match is weak. Some rows mark clone size as missing; the rest say once, few, many or name a class of expanded clone.

j_call | d_call | clone_size | v_call | cdr3_aa | cdr3_nt
TRBJ2-7 | NA | few | TRBV15 | CATSMRTDSYEQYF | TGTGCCACCAGCATGCGGACTGATTCCTACGAGCAGTACTTC
TRBJ1-3 | NA | once | TRBV6-5 | CASIGSSGNTIYF | TGTGCCAGCATTGGCTCATCTGGAAACACCATATATTTT
TRBJ1-2 | TRBD1 | NA | TRBV29-1 | CSVEGQGQNYGYTF | TGCAGCGTTGAGGGACAGGGACAAAACTATGGCTACACCTTC
TRBJ1-1 | NA | NA | TRBV4-2 | CASSQDTANTEAFF | TGTGCCAGCAGCCAAGATACGGCGAACACTGAAGCTTTCTTT
TRBJ1-1 | NA | NA | TRBV10-1 | CASSESGGVNTEAFF | TGCGCCAGCAGTGAATCGGGCGGGGTGAACACTGAAGCTTTCTTT
TRBJ1-2 | NA | NA | TRBV20-1 | CSARETDFYTF | TGCAGTGCTAGAGAGACAGACTTCTACACCTTC
TRBJ2-3 | NA | NA | TRBV29-1 | CTFFGLAVDTQYF | NA
TRBJ2-2 | NA | once | TRBV5-1 | CASSSTTSPTGELFF | TGCGCCAGCAGCTCGACGACTAGTCCAACCGGGGAGCTGTTTTTT
TRBJ2-7 | NA | few | TRBV2 | CASSGDRYYEQYF | TGTGCCAGCAGTGGCGACAGATACTACGAGCAGTACTTC
TRBJ2-5 | NA | NA | TRBV4-1 | CASSRTPSGGQETQYF | TGCGCCAGCAGCCGCACCCCCAGTGGGGGCCAAGAGACCCAGTACTTC
TRBJ2-7 | TRBD2 | NA | TRBV5-6 | CASSFFGTSGNEQYF | TGTGCCAGCAGCTTCTTCGGGACTAGCGGGAACGAGCAGTACTTC
TRBJ2-2 | TRBD1 | NA | TRBV9 | CASSVDRVRNTGELFF | TGTGCCAGCAGCGTGGACAGGGTTAGGAACACCGGGGAGCTGTTTTTT
TRBJ1-2 | NA | NA | TRBV30 | CAWVTVYGYTF | TGTGCCTGGGTGACAGTCTATGGCTACACCTTC
TRBJ1-2 | NA | NA | TRBV6-1 | CASSEGRREGYTF | TGTGCCAGCAGTGAAGGAAGACGGGAGGGCTACACCTTC
TRBJ2-7 | TRBD2 | NA | TRBV5-1 | CASSLAGGSSSYEQYF | TGCGCCAGCAGCTTGGCCGGGGGGTCGAGCTCCTACGAGCAGTACTTC
TRBJ2-4 | NA | NA | TRBV14 | CASSQEISGLAKNIQYF | TGTGCCAGCAGCCAAGAGATCTCAGGGTTAGCCAAAAACATTCAGTACTTC
TRBJ2-1 | TRBD1 | few | TRBV9 | CASSVAGTGGYNEQFF | TGTGCCAGCAGCGTGGCGGGGACAGGGGGCTACAATGAGCAGTTCTTC
TRBJ1-2 | TRBD1 | NA | TRBV19 | CASSDGQGPSYGYTF | TGTGCCAGTAGCGACGGACAGGGCCCGAGCTATGGCTACACCTTC
TRBJ1-6 | NA | NA | TRBV6-5 | CASSLQPHNSPLHF | TGTGCCAGCAGTTTACAACCCCATAATTCACCCCTCCACTTT
TRBJ2-5 | NA | NA | TRBV15 | CATSRDPAGRSQETQYF | TGTGCCACCAGCAGAGATCCGGCAGGCAGATCCCAAGAGACCCAGTACTTC
TRBJ2-6 | TRBD2 | NA | TRBV5-4 | CASSTFGGEGANVLTF | TGTGCCAGCAGCACCTTCGGGGGGGAAGGGGCCAACGTCCTGACTTTC
TRBJ2-7 | TRBD1 | NA | TRBV5-1 | CASSFSAGTGTYEQYF | TGCGCCAGCAGCTTTTCCGCCGGGACAGGGACCTACGAGCAGTACTTC
TRBJ2-3 | NA | few | TRBV6-1 | CASSVQSGDTDTQYF | TGTGCCAGCAGTGTACAGTCGGGAGACACAGATACGCAGTATTTT
TRBJ1-2 | NA | NA | TRBV5-1 | CASSLVGLYGYTF | TGCGCCAGCAGCTTGGTTGGGCTCTATGGCTACACCTTC
TRBJ2-2 | NA | NA | TRBV7-9 | CASSSTSDLKIRGELFF | TGTGCCAGCAGCTCCACTTCAGACCTCAAGATTCGCGGGGAGCTGTTTTTT
TRBJ1-1 | NA | NA | TRBV11-2 | CASSLGSGLEAFF | TGTGCCAGCAGCTTAGGGTCAGGACTTGAAGCTTTCTTT
TRBJ1-1 | NA | few | TRBV30 | CARQGAIPFTEAFF | TGTGCCCGCCAAGGGGCGATCCCATTCACTGAAGCTTTCTTT
TRBJ1-3 | NA | NA | TRBV11-2 | CASSSGLTSGNTIYF | TGTGCCAGCAGCTCGGGACTGACCTCTGGAAACACCATATATTTT
TRBJ2-2 | NA | NA | TRBV29-1 | CSVEWQSRRGELFF | TGCAGCGTTGAGTGGCAGTCACGACGCGGGGAGCTGTTTTTT
TRBJ2-7 | TRBD2 | NA | TRBV19 | CASSIAPYLPAGGRGSYEQYF | TGTGCCAGTAGTATAGCCCCCTATCTTCCGGCGGGGGGCCGGGGCTCCTACGAGCAGTACTTC
TRBJ2-5 | NA | NA | TRBV20-1 | CSPGTQYF | TGCAGTCCTGGAACCCAGTACTTC
TRBJ1-2 | TRBD1 | NA | TRBV5-6 | CASRLQGVDGYTF | TGTGCCAGCAGACTACAGGGGGTTGATGGCTACACCTTC
TRBJ2-3 | NA | NA | TRBV6-1 | CASTLRSGADTQYF | TGTGCCAGCACCCTCCGATCGGGAGCAGATACGCAGTATTTT
TRBJ2-7 | TRBD2 | few | TRBV5-1 | CASSFYESGGYEQYF | TGCGCCAGCAGCTTCTATGAGTCCGGGGGGTACGAGCAGTACTTC
TRBJ2-3 | NA | NA | TRBV10-3 | CAISESTDTQYF | TGTGCCATCAGTGAATCCACAGATACGCAGTATTTT
TRBJ2-1 | NA | few | TRBV29-1 | CSVGQSGYNEQFF | TGCAGCGTTGGTCAAAGCGGCTACAATGAGCAGTTCTTC
TRBJ2-3 | NA | NA | TRBV9 | CASSVGSNTQYF | TGTGCCAGCAGCGTAGGATCGAATACGCAGTATTTT
TRBJ2-4 | NA | NA | TRBV4-1 | CASSQDLSGSLRAAKNIQYF | TGCGCCAGCAGCCAAGATTTGTCAGGGAGCCTCCGAGCAGCCAAAAACATTCAGTACTTC
TRBJ1-1 | TRBD1 | NA | TRBV10-3 | CATLTGLGTEAFF | TGTGCCACCCTGACAGGGTTGGGCACTGAAGCTTTCTTT
TRBJ2-3 | TRBD2 | NA | TRBV6-1 | CASSEAVASGILETDTQYF | TGTGCCAGCAGTGAAGCGGTGGCTAGCGGGATCCTAGAAACAGATACGCAGTATTTT
TRBJ2-1 | TRBD1 | NA | TRBV29-1 | CSVADRGLNEQFF | TGCAGCGTTGCGGACAGGGGCCTCAATGAGCAGTTCTTC
TRBJ1-3 | NA | NA | TRBV19 | CASTPPGLGNTIYF | TGTGCCAGTACCCCACCAGGGCTCGGAAACACCATATATTTT
TRBJ2-1 | TRBD2 | NA | TRBV7-6 | CASSLAGGIYNEQFF | TGTGCCAGCAGCCTAGCGGGAGGGATCTACAATGAGCAGTTCTTC